The 31 T cell receptor beta chains reported below all come from one sample, sequenced in a study of CD8+ T cells in alopecia areata. RNA, once extracted, was reverse transcribed into cDNA for use as the sequencing template. Assay used: immunoSEQ multiplex PCR; TCRdb lists only in-frame clones, some missing. The table includes hundreds of thousands of clones, 67% detected once. The sequencing here drew on CD4+ T cells sorted from blood, taken at week 0. The receptors were gathered from a human donor with alopecia areata.

The J gene is TRBJ1-2, the V gene TRBV4-3; weak D call: TRBD1 (5 bases). The CDR3 consists of 14 residues. Trimming removed 1 base from V and 6 bases from J, with 12 bases in between. Per the germline V gene, CDR1 is LGHNA and CDR2 is YSLEER. CDR3 amino acids: CASSQGQIYDGYTF. CDR3 DNA sequence: TGCGCCAGCAGCCAAGGACAGATTTACGATGGCTACACCTTC.

The rearrangement links TRBV30 to TRBJ2-2; TRBD1 matches 9 bases. The junction had 2 bases not matched to a gene; V was cut back by 3 bases and J by 3 bases. Germline loops: CDR1 GTSNPN, CDR2 SVGIG (reference sequence). The CDR3 is made up of 14 amino acids. CDR3: CAWSGTGYTGELFF. CDR3 coding DNA: TGTGCCTGGAGCGGGACAGGGTACACCGGGGAGCTGTTTTTT.

The chain combines TRBV5-1 with TRBJ2-2, with D unclear. The CDR3 extends over 13 amino acids. Trimming removed 2 bases from V and 6 bases from J, with 8 bases in between. Looked up from germline, CDR1 is SGHRS and CDR2 is YFSETQ. The CDR3 DNA reads TGCGCCAGCAGCTTCGCGGCTGCCGGGGAGCTGTTTTTT. This codes for CASSFAAAGELFF.

In DNA form, the CDR3 reads TGTGCCAGCAGTGGGACAGGGGGGACAGATACGCAGTATTTT. Translation: CASSGTGGTDTQYF. V is TRBV27 and J is TRBJ2-3, with 11 bases fitting TRBD1. V gave up 5 bases and J gave up 3 bases; unmatched junction bases: 1. Germline CDR1 MNHEY, CDR2 SMNVEV (reference sequence). The CDR3 is made up of 14 amino acids.

The V gene is TRBV29-1, the J gene TRBJ2-1; weak D call: TRBD2 (5 bases). The germline CDR1 and CDR2 sequences are SQVTM and ANQGSEA. The CDR3 has 14 residues. Trimming removed 6 bases from V and 5 bases from J, with 17 bases in between. This CDR3 reads CSVKFDGGNNEQFF. The CDR3 nucleotides are TGCAGCGTAAAGTTTGATGGAGGAAACAATGAGCAGTTCTTC.

The chain combines TRBV25-1 with TRBJ2-7, with 12 bases lining up with TRBD1. The CDR3 has 14 residues. With V trimmed by 5 bases and J by 4 bases, 3 bases remained unmatched. Germline CDR1 MGHDK, CDR2 SYGVNS. CDR3 DNA: TGTGCCAGCAGTCCGGGACAGGGGGCTTACGAGCAGTACTTC. Translation gives CASSPGQGAYEQYF.

The chain is built from TRBV6-5 and TRBJ2-1, with a weak D call TRBD2 (5 bases). Germline V gene data show CDR1 as MNHEY and CDR2 as SVGAGI. V was pared by 5 bases and J by 10 bases, with 12 bases between. CDR3 length equals 12 residues. CDR3 region: CASSQTGLEQFF. As DNA, the CDR3 is TGTGCCAGCAGTCAAACGGGATTAGAGCAGTTCTTC.

This chain uses TRBV15 with TRBJ2-1; D call uncertain. CDR3 length equals 13 residues. In germline, CDR1 is LNHNV, CDR2 YYDKDF (reference sequence). Trimming pared 1 base from V and 7 bases from J, leaving 8 bases between. The DNA for the CDR3 is TGTGCCACCAGCAGAGGTCTGTTGAATGAGCAGTTCTTC. Protein: CATSRGLLNEQFF.

The CDR3 sequence is CAWSDDYEQYF. The CDR3 coding sequence is TGTGCCTGGAGTGATGACTACGAGCAGTACTTC. The chain recombines TRBV30 with TRBJ2-7; no clear D gene. Germline V CDR1 and CDR2: GTSNPN, SVGIG (reference sequence). The CDR3 consists of 11 residues. Trimming stripped 1 base from V and 3 bases from J, with 4 bases between.

This clone turned up a few times. The chain joins TRBV5-6 to TRBJ2-1; no reliable D call. This CDR3 region has 12 residues. The germline gives CDR1 SGHDT, CDR2 YYEEEE. V lost 0 bases and J 5 bases, leaving 3 bases between the germline ends. The CDR3: CASSLVDNEQFF. The CDR3 DNA follows: TGTGCCAGCAGCTTGGTCGACAATGAGCAGTTCTTC.

The V call is TRBV7-8, the J call TRBJ1-5; a possible D gene is TRBD1 (6 bases). Deletions cut 5 bases from V and 6 bases from J, with 20 bases between. Germline V gives CDR1 SGHVS, CDR2 FQNEAQ. The CDR3 is 16 amino acids. The DNA of the CDR3 is TGTGCCAGCAGCCCAGACAGGAGGCGGCCGGGTCAGCCCCAGCATTTT. Translating gives CASSPDRRRPGQPQHF. Based on the CDR3 plus reference TRBV7-8 and TRBJ1-5, the full variable domain is GAGVSQSPRYKVAKRGQDVALRCDPISGHVSLFWYQQALGQGPEFLTYFQNEAQLDKSGLPSDRFFAERPEGSVSTLKIQRTQQEDSAVYLCASSPDRRRPGQPQHFGDGTRLSIL.

The V call is TRBV5-1, the J call TRBJ2-4; 8 nucleotides agree with TRBD1. Losses at the gene ends were 2 bases for V and 3 bases for J; bases not matched to a gene: 7. There are 16 residues in the CDR3. Germline lookup yields CDR1 SGHRS and CDR2 YFSETQ. CDR3 loop: CASSFRTGTDKNIQYF. In nucleotides, the CDR3 is TGCGCCAGCAGCTTCAGGACAGGGACGGACAAAAACATTCAGTACTTC.

The genes are TRBV5-1 and TRBJ2-5; 7 positions agree with TRBD1. V dropped 4 bases and J dropped 3; count of bases not matched to a gene: 6. Germline CDR1 and CDR2: SGHRS and YFSETQ. The CDR3 spans 14 residues. CDR3 sequence: CASSTRGTEETQYF. In nucleotides, the CDR3 is TGCGCCAGCAGCACCCGAGGGACAGAAGAGACCCAGTACTTC.

This clone is a singleton in its sample. V usage is TRBV29-1 and J usage is TRBJ2-7; 7 positions match TRBD1. Germline CDR1 reads SQVTM; CDR2 reads ANQGSEA. V lost 5 bases to trimming and J lost 5 bases; unmatched junction nucleotides: 9. The CDR3 covers 13 residues. CDR3 region: CSVRDRAINEQYF. CDR3 bases: TGCAGCGTTCGAGACAGGGCGATCAACGAGCAGTACTTC.

The chain combines TRBV5-1 with TRBJ2-6, with a possible D match to TRBD1 (5 bases). V was clipped by 1 base and J by 0 bases, with 17 bases between them. The CDR3 consists of 19 residues. Per the germline V gene, CDR1 is SGHRS and CDR2 is YFSETQ. In nucleotides, the CDR3 is TGCGCCAGCAGCTTGTTCTCTGGACATTGGGCCTCTGGGGCCAACGTCCTGACTTTC. It yields the protein CASSLFSGHWASGANVLTF. The variable domain in full, with the rest retrieved from reference TRBV5-1 and TRBJ2-6, is KAGVTQTPRYLIKTRGQQVTLSCSPISGHRSVSWYQQTPGQGLQFLFEYFSETQRNKGNFPGRFSGRQFSNSRSEMNVSTLELGDSALYLCASSLFSGHWASGANVLTFGAGSRLTVL.

The chain combines TRBV28 with TRBJ1-2; 9 nucleotides agree with TRBD1. The CDR3 sequence is 12 residues long. Germline V gives CDR1 MDHEN, CDR2 SYDVKM. Trimming took 8 bases from V and 5 from J; bases not matched to a gene: 3. CDR3 DNA sequence: TGTGCCAGCCAACAGGGGGCGTATGGCTACACCTTC. Translated: CASQQGAYGYTF.

This CDR3 reads CAWSPGTVMWLFF. In DNA, the CDR3 is TGTGCCTGGAGTCCCGGGACGGTAATGTGGCTGTTTTTT. This chain uses TRBV30 with TRBJ2-2; the D call may be TRBD1 or TRBD2 (5 bases each). Trimming cost V 2 bases and J 13 bases, with 17 bases left between them. This CDR3 region has 13 residues. Germline lookup yields CDR1 GTSNPN and CDR2 SVGIG (reference sequence).

V is TRBV5-1 and J is TRBJ2-5; 9 nucleotides line up with TRBD2. CDR1 is SGHRS and CDR2 is YFSETQ in the germline V gene. The CDR3 consists of 16 residues. The V and J ends lost 4 bases and 5 bases, in that order; junction bases with no gene match: 12. CDR3 sequence: CASSPLVSGGMETQYF. The DNA for the CDR3 is TGCGCCAGCAGCCCGCTGGTTAGCGGGGGAATGGAGACCCAGTACTTC.

The V call is TRBV10-3, the J call TRBJ2-3; D is unresolved. The CDR3 totals 14 residues. CDR1 ENHRY and CDR2 SYGVKD come from the germline V gene. Deletions cut 3 bases from V and 2 bases from J, with 9 bases between. The CDR3 DNA reads as TGTGCCATCAGTGAACCGGATCACACAGATACGCAGTATTTT. Translated, it gives CAISEPDHTDTQYF.

The CDR3 is CSGGGYETQYF. The CDR3 DNA is TGCAGCGGGGGAGGATACGAGACCCAGTACTTC. The chain recombines TRBV29-1 with TRBJ2-5; a possible D gene is TRBD2 (6 bases). The CDR3 is 11 amino acids. Trimming left V 7 bases short and J 5 bases short, with 11 bases between. Germline V CDR1 and CDR2: SQVTM, ANQGSEA.

V is TRBV5-6 and J is TRBJ1-5; 8 bases fit TRBD1. The V gene end was trimmed by 0 bases and the J gene end by 1 base; junction bases not matched to a gene: 0. The CDR3 length is 15 residues. Germline lookup yields CDR1 SGHDT and CDR2 YYEEEE. CDR3: CASSLGDRSNQPQHF. The CDR3 region has the DNA TGTGCCAGCAGCTTGGGGGACAGGAGCAATCAGCCCCAGCATTTT.

In this sample, this clone turned up once. J is TRBJ1-2 and V is TRBV5-1; D gene unclear. The V gene's germline CDR1 is SGHRS and CDR2 YFSETQ. The CDR3 is 13 residues long. V was shortened by 0 bases and J by 3 bases, with 6 bases between the two germline ends. In DNA, the CDR3 is TGCGCCAGCAGCTTGGTTACAGACTATGGCTACACCTTC. Translated, it gives CASSLVTDYGYTF.

The table lists this clone with a few counts. This sequence joins TRBV30 and TRBJ1-1; perhaps TRBD1 as D (5 bases). This CDR3 has 13 residues. CDR1 and CDR2 (germline): GTSNPN, SVGIG (reference sequence). The V and J ends lost 0 bases and 6 bases respectively, with 11 bases between them. CDR3 amino acids: CAWSVQERAEAFF. CDR3 in DNA: TGTGCCTGGAGTGTACAGGAACGGGCTGAAGCTTTCTTT.

This chain joins TRBV6-6 and TRBJ2-1, with 10 bases aligning to TRBD1. Germline CDR1 MNHNY, CDR2 SVGAGI (reference sequence). The CDR3 sequence is 15 residues long. The V and J ends lost 5 bases and 5 bases, in that order; junction bases with no gene match: 6. CDR3 nucleotide sequence: TGTGCCAGCAGTATCGGACAGGGGGTCCACAATGAGCAGTTCTTC. It codes for CASSIGQGVHNEQFF.

This clone has a single count. This chain connects TRBV5-1 to TRBJ2-2, with D hard to call. Germline CDR1 and CDR2: SGHRS and YFSETQ. The CDR3 has 13 residues. The V gene lost 6 bases and the J gene lost 1 base, with 7 bases spanning the gap. The CDR3 bases are TGCGCCAGCAATCTAGGGAACACCGGGGAGCTGTTTTTT. It translates to CASNLGNTGELFF.

This clone has a handful of counts. This sequence joins TRBV14 and TRBJ2-2, with no clear D. CDR1 is SGHDN, CDR2 FVKESK, per germline. This CDR3 comprises 13 residues. The ends were cut back, 4 bases at V and 2 bases at J, with 5 bases in the middle. The CDR3 coding sequence is TGTGCCAGCAGCCCGTCTAACACCGGGGAGCTGTTTTTT. This encodes CASSPSNTGELFF.

The V call is TRBV25-1, the J call TRBJ1-2; D gene unclear. V lost 2 bases and J 7 bases, leaving 17 bases between the germline ends. The germline V gene encodes CDR1 MGHDK and CDR2 SYGVNS. The CDR3 is made up of 15 amino acids. CDR3 amino acids: CASSEVFEPLGGYTF. In DNA, the CDR3 is TGTGCCAGCAGTGAAGTCTTTGAGCCCCTGGGTGGCTACACCTTC.

A few counts support this clone. The chain joins TRBV25-1 to TRBJ2-7; the D gene is possibly TRBD1 (6 bases). Between the trimmed V and J ends, which lost 5 bases and 1 base, there was a span of 18 bases. Germline V gives CDR1 MGHDK, CDR2 SYGVNS. The CDR3 is 16 residues long. In nucleotides, the CDR3 is TGTGCCAGCAGTTCCGTTTCGGGACACCGTTCCTACGAGCAGTACTTC. This codes for CASSSVSGHRSYEQYF.

The chain joins TRBV30 to TRBJ1-6; D gene ambiguous. This CDR3 spans 13 amino acids. V lost 4 bases and J 7 bases, leaving 11 bases between the germline ends. The germline V gene encodes CDR1 GTSNPN and CDR2 SVGIG (reference sequence). The CDR3 sequence is CAWNSGENSPLHF. As DNA, the CDR3 is TGTGCCTGGAATTCAGGTGAAAATTCACCCCTCCACTTT.

The rearrangement links TRBV5-6 to TRBJ2-7, with D possibly matching TRBD1 (6 bases). The CDR3 runs 12 residues. CDR1 is SGHDT, CDR2 YYEEEE, per germline. Between the trimmed V and J ends, which lost 4 bases and 4 bases, there was a span of 9 bases. The CDR3 spells CASSDTGYEQYF. The CDR3 DNA reads TGTGCCAGCAGCGACACAGGGTACGAGCAGTACTTC.

This clone was observed once. The CDR3 loop is CAWSVQDSTGKLFF. CDR3 sequence (DNA): TGTGCCTGGAGTGTACAGGACAGTACGGGGAAACTGTTTTTT. The chain is built from TRBV30 and TRBJ1-4, with D tentatively TRBD1 (6 bases). The CDR3 loop spans 14 amino acids. V lost 0 bases, J lost 11 bases, and 16 bases lay in between. Germline V gene data show CDR1 as GTSNPN and CDR2 as SVGIG (reference sequence).